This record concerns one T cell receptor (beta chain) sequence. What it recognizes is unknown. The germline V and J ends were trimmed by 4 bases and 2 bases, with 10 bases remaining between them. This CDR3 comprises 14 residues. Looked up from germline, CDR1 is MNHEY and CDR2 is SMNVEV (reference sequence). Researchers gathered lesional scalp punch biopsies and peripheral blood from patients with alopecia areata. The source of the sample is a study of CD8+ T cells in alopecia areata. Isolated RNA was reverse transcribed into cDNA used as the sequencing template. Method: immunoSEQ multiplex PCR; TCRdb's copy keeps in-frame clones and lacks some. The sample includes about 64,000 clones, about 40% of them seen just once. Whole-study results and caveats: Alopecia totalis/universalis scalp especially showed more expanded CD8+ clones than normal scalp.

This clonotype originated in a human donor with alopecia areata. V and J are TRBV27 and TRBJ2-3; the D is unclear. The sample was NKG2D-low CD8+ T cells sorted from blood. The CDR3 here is CASSSRVSTDTQYF. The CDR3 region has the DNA TGTGCCAGCAGTTCCCGAGTATCCACAGATACGCAGTATTTT.